This T cell receptor beta chain was observed in a study of blood T cell repertoires in COVID-19. Germline-derived CDR1 and CDR2 are LNHDA and SQIVND (reference sequence). Losses at the gene ends were 5 bases for V and 7 bases for J; bases not matched to a gene: 9. The CDR3 covers 14 residues. Clones were read by immunoSEQ multiplex PCR, and TCRdb kept only the in-frame ones, dropping some. Here the sample spans roughly 350,000 clones, 88% being singletons. The chain carries TRBV19 and TRBJ1-2, with 8 bases that match TRBD1. The clonotype was recovered from a woman aged 65 to 85 with COVID-19, enrolled during active disease. The sequenced material came from peripheral blood. This chain's CDR3 is CASSFDRGGIGYTF. The CDR3 DNA reads as TGTGCCAGTAGTTTCGACAGGGGCGGGATTGGCTACACCTTC.